Following are 19 T cell receptor beta chains from one sample sequenced in a study of T cell responses to AZD1222 COVID-19 vaccine. Libraries were prepared by immunoSEQ multiplex PCR; TCRdb keeps only in-frame clonotypes and omits some of them. Counted here are under 200,000 clones, about 91% occurring once; the ten biggest clones make up approximately 4%. Sample: peripheral blood, taken on day 0 of AZD1222 vaccination. All receptors derive from an adult in good health.

The J gene is TRBJ1-5, the V gene TRBV6-1; D gene uncertain. V was trimmed by 0 bases and J by 4 bases, leaving 7 bases between them. The length of the CDR3 is 14 residues. Germline V gene lookup returns CDR1 MNHNS and CDR2 SASEGT. The CDR3 loop is CASSEATGNQPQHF. CDR3 in DNA: TGTGCCAGCAGTGAAGCGACTGGGAATCAGCCCCAGCATTTT.

The V and J genes are TRBV9 and TRBJ2-7, with 9 bases lining up with TRBD1. This CDR3 has 13 residues. Trimming removed 3 bases from V and 6 bases from J; junction bases left unmatched: 4. From germline, CDR1 is SGDLS and CDR2 YYNGEE. CDR3 coding DNA: TGTGCCAGCAGCGAGGGACAGGGTGGCGAGCAGTACTTC. It encodes CASSEGQGGEQYF. The full variable domain, in which reference TRBV9 and TRBJ2-7 provide the parts outside the CDR3, is DSGVTQTPKHLITATGQRVTLRCSPRSGDLSVYWYQQSLDQGLQFLIQYYNGEERAKGNILERFSAQQFPDLHSELNLSSLELGDSALYFCASSEGQGGEQYFGPGTRLTVT.

The chain links TRBV4-3 to TRBJ1-5; perhaps TRBD1 as D (5 bases). This CDR3 region has 15 residues. Germline V lookup: CDR1 LGHNA, CDR2 YSLEER. The V and J ends lost 0 bases and 4 bases respectively, with 10 bases between them. The CDR3 nucleotides are TGCGCCAGCAGCCAAGACGCGGGGCTTAATCAGCCCCAGCATTTT. Translating gives CASSQDAGLNQPQHF.

The gene calls are TRBV12-3 or TRBV12-4 and TRBJ2-7; D gene ambiguous. The CDR3 is 12 amino acids. V was cut by 6 bases and J by 6 bases, with 12 bases left in between. CDR3 sequence reads: CASSTQLGEQYF. In nucleotides, the CDR3 is TGTGCCAGCAGCACACAGTTGGGCGAGCAGTACTTC.

J is TRBJ2-3 and V is TRBV7-3; 10 bases match TRBD2. V shed 3 bases and J 4 bases; nucleotides not matched to a gene: 4. The CDR3 is 15 residues long. Germline V gene data show CDR1 as SGHTA and CDR2 as FQGTGA. In DNA form, the CDR3 reads TGTGCCAGCAGCTTTAGCGGGAGGAGCTCAGATACGCAGTATTTT. It is translated as CASSFSGRSSDTQYF. The full variable domain, in which reference TRBV7-3 and TRBJ2-3 provide the parts outside the CDR3, is GAGVSQTPSNKVTEKGKYVELRCDPISGHTALYWYRQSLGQGPEFLIYFQGTGAADDSGLPNDRFFAVRPEGSVSTLKIQRTERGDSAVYLCASSFSGRSSDTQYFGPGTRLTVL.

The V gene is TRBV28, the J gene TRBJ1-2; D call uncertain. Trimming took 6 bases from V and 3 from J, leaving 11 bases between them. The CDR3 has 13 amino acids. Germline V gene lookup returns CDR1 MDHEN and CDR2 SYDVKM. CDR3 nucleotide sequence: TGTGCCAGCAGCCGCTTGGACTACTATGGCTACACCTTC. The encoded protein is CASSRLDYYGYTF.

This clone showed up just once. The V and J genes are TRBV6-2 or TRBV6-3 and TRBJ2-7, with TRBD1 matching 7 bases. Germline-derived CDR1 and CDR2 are MNHEY and SVGEGT. The V gene end was trimmed by 4 bases and the J gene end by 4 bases; junction bases not matched to a gene: 7. This CDR3 is 14 amino acids long. The CDR3 sequence is CASSSDRDLYEQYF. CDR3 DNA sequence: TGTGCCAGCAGTTCCGACAGGGATCTATACGAGCAGTACTTC.

The chain links TRBV28 to TRBJ2-1; 7 nucleotides agree with TRBD2. V lost 5 bases to trimming and J lost 1 base; unmatched junction nucleotides: 8. The length of the CDR3 is 16 residues. From germline, CDR1 is MDHEN and CDR2 SYDVKM. The CDR3, as DNA: TGTGCCAGCAGTACTGTCGCGGGAGTTTCCTACAATGAGCAGTTCTTC. Residues: CASSTVAGVSYNEQFF.

This chain links TRBV2 with TRBJ2-1; D gene ambiguous. This CDR3 region has 15 residues. V gave up 6 bases and J gave up 0 bases, with 12 bases separating them. The germline CDR1 and CDR2 sequences are SNHLY and FYNNEI. The CDR3 protein is CASSLDSSSYNEQFF. Written as DNA, the CDR3 is TGTGCCAGCAGCCTCGACTCGAGCTCCTACAATGAGCAGTTCTTC.

The rearrangement joins TRBV3-1 (or the pseudogene TRBV3-2) to TRBJ2-3; tentative D call: TRBD2 (5 bases). The CDR3 length is 15 residues. CDR1 is LGHDT, CDR2 YNNKEL, per germline (reference sequence). V shed 4 bases and J shed 3 bases, with 14 bases lying between them. CDR3 loop: CASSPFAGTTDTQYF. The CDR3 DNA sequence: TGTGCCAGCAGCCCCTTCGCGGGCACAACAGATACGCAGTATTTT.

The V and J genes are TRBV19 and TRBJ2-6; TRBD1 aligns across 8 bases. V was clipped by 5 bases and J by 2 bases; unmatched bases: 8. The CDR3 loop spans 17 amino acids. From germline, CDR1 is LNHDA and CDR2 SQIVND (reference sequence). Here the CDR3 reads CASSRPGGEPGANVLTF. CDR3 nucleotide sequence: TGTGCCAGTAGTCGCCCAGGGGGCGAACCTGGGGCCAACGTCCTGACTTTC.

The V call is TRBV6-5, the J call TRBJ1-1; D not resolved. Germline V gives CDR1 MNHEY, CDR2 SVGAGI. Trimming stripped 4 bases from V and 1 base from J, with 16 bases between. The CDR3 contains 16 residues. The CDR3 sequence is CASSCLWSCGNTEAFF. CDR3 in DNA: TGTGCCAGCAGTTGCCTCTGGAGCTGTGGGAACACTGAAGCTTTCTTT.

This clone showed up just a few times. The chain is built from TRBV19 and TRBJ2-5, with D possibly TRBD1 on 5 matching bases. CDR3 size: 17 residues. Trimming removed 0 bases from V and 8 bases from J, with 22 bases in between. Germline CDR1 LNHDA, CDR2 SQIVND (reference sequence). CDR3 sequence (DNA): TGTGCCAGTAGTATAGATGCCCCAGCTGATGGGGCGGATACCCAGTACTTC. Protein product: CASSIDAPADGADTQYF.

The chain links TRBV18 to TRBJ2-5, with D perhaps matching TRBD2 (7 bases). The V and J ends lost 2 bases and 4 bases respectively, with 11 bases between them. CDR1 is KGHSH and CDR2 is LQKENI in the germline V gene. This CDR3 is 14 amino acids long. The CDR3 coding sequence is TGTGCCAGCTCACCAAGTCGGGGGGCAGAGACCCAGTACTTC. Protein sequence: CASSPSRGAETQYF.

The chain uses TRBV18 and TRBJ2-1; 11 bases line up with TRBD2. CDR3 length equals 14 residues. The V segment lost 3 bases and the J segment 5 bases; nucleotides outside the gene matches: 0. Per germline, CDR1 KGHSH and CDR2 LQKENI. The CDR3 nucleotides read TGTGCCAGCTCACCGGGACTAGCGGACAATGAGCAGTTCTTC. Amino acid sequence: CASSPGLADNEQFF.

The chain links TRBV4-2 to TRBJ2-7; TRBD2 agrees at 7 bases. The CDR3 extends over 16 amino acids. V lost 1 base and J lost 0; bases outside the gene matches: 6. CDR1 is LGHNA, CDR2 YNFKEQ, per germline. The CDR3 protein is CASSQVGDYLSYEQYF. CDR3 DNA sequence: TGTGCCAGCAGCCAAGTCGGGGACTACCTCTCCTACGAGCAGTACTTC.

The chain joins TRBV7-9 to TRBJ2-5; D is unresolved. From germline, CDR1 is SEHNR and CDR2 FQNEAQ (reference sequence). V was trimmed by 4 bases and J by 5 bases, leaving 14 bases between them. The CDR3 spans 14 residues. This CDR3 reads CASSSPKSQETQYF. CDR3 nucleotides: TGTGCCAGCAGCTCCCCAAAAAGCCAGGAGACCCAGTACTTC.

Here the CDR3 reads CASSLVTGSSFYEQYF. For the CDR3, the DNA is TGTGCCAGCAGTTTGGTTACGGGCTCTAGTTTTTACGAGCAGTACTTC. The chain combines TRBV27 with TRBJ2-7; no definite D call. V was trimmed by 3 bases and J by 4 bases, leaving 19 bases between them. This CDR3 is 16 amino acids long. Germline V gene sequence: CDR1 MNHEY, CDR2 SMNVEV (reference sequence).

This chain links TRBV18 with TRBJ1-1; TRBD1 might be the D (6 bases). The CDR3 runs to 15 residues. CDR1 KGHSH and CDR2 LQKENI come from the germline V gene. The germline V and J ends were trimmed by 1 base and 4 bases, with 13 bases remaining between them. CDR3 nucleotide sequence: TGTGCCAGCTCACCACTGGGGGGCGGAAGCACTGAAGCTTTCTTT. Translated, it gives CASSPLGGGSTEAFF.